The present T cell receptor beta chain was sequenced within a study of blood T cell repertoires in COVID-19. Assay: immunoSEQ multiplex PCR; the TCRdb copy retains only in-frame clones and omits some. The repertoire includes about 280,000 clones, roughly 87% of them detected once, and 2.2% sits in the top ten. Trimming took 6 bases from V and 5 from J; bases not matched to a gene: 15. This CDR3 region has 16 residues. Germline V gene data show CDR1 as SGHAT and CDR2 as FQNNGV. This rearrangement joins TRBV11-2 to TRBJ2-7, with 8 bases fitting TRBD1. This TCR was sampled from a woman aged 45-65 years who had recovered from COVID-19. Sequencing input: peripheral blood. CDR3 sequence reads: CASSHPQAGGSDEQYF. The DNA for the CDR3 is TGTGCCAGCAGTCACCCCCAGGCAGGGGGCAGCGACGAGCAGTACTTC. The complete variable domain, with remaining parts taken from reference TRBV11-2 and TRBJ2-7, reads EAGVAQSPRYKIIEKRQSVAFWCNPISGHATLYWYQQILGQGPKLLIQFQNNGVVDDSQLPKDRFSAERLKGVDSTLKIQPAKLEDSAVYLCASSHPQAGGSDEQYFGPGTRLTVT.